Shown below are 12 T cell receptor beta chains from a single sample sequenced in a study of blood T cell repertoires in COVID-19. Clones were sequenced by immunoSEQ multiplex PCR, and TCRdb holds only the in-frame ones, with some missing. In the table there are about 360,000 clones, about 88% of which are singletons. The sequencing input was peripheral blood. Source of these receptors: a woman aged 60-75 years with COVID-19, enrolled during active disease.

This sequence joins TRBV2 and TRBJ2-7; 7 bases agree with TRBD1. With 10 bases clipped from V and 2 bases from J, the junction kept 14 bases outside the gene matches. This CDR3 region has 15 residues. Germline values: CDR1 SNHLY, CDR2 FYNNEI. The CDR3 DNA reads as TGTGCCACCTCTTTTGGGACAGTAGGAGCCTACGAGCAGTACTTC. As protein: CATSFGTVGAYEQYF.

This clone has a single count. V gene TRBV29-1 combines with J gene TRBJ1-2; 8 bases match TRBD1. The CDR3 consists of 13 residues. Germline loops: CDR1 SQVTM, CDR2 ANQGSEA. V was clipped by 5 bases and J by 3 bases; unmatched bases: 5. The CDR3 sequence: CSVFPDRDYGYTF. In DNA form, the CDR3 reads TGCAGCGTTTTTCCGGACAGGGACTATGGCTACACCTTC.

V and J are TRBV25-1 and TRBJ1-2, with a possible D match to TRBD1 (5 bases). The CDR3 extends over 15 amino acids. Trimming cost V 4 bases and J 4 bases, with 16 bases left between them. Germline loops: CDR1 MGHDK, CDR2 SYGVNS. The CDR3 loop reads CASSGEAGQVYGYTF. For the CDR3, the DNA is TGTGCCAGCAGTGGCGAGGCGGGGCAGGTCTATGGCTACACCTTC.

The CDR3 reads CASSPISGGLEQYF. The DNA of the CDR3 is TGTGCCAGTAGTCCTATATCGGGGGGCCTCGAGCAGTACTTC. This chain uses TRBV19 with TRBJ2-7; tentative D call: TRBD2 (7 bases). The CDR3 is made up of 14 amino acids. The ends were cut back, 5 bases at V and 6 bases at J, with 17 bases in the middle. CDR1 is LNHDA, CDR2 SQIVND, per germline (reference sequence).

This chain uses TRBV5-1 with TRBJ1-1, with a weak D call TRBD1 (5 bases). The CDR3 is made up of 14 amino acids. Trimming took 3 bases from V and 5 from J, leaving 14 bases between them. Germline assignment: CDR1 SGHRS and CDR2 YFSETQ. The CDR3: CASSWGLNGTEAFF. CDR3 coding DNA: TGCGCCAGCAGCTGGGGCCTAAATGGGACTGAAGCTTTCTTT.

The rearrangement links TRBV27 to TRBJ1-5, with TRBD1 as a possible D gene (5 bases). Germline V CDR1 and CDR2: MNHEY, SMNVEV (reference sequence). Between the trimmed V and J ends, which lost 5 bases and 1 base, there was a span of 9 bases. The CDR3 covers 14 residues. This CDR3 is CASSPWGSNQPQHF. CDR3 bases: TGTGCCAGCAGTCCCTGGGGCAGCAATCAGCCCCAGCATTTT.

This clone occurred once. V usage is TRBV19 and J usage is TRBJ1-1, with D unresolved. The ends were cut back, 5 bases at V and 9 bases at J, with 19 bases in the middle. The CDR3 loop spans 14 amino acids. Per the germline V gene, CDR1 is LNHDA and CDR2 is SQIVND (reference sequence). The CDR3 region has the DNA TGTGCCAGTAGTGAGGGTGGGTTAGGGCCTCAAGCTTTCTTT. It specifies CASSEGGLGPQAFF.

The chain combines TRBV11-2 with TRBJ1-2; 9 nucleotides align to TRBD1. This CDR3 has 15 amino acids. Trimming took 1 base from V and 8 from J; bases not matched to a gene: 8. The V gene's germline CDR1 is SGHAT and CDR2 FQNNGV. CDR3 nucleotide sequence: TGTGCCAGCAGCTTAGCCGGGACAGGGTTAGGGGGCTACACCTTC. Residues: CASSLAGTGLGGYTF.

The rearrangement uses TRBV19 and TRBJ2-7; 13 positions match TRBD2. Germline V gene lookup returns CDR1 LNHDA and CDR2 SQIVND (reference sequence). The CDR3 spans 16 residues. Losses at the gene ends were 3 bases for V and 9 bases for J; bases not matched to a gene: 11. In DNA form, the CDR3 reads TGTGCCAGTAGTATTTGGGGACTAGCGGGGAAAAGGGTGCAGTACTTC. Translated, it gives CASSIWGLAGKRVQYF.

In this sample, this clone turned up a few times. The CDR3 reads CASSLSWPRVSSPLHF. The CDR3 DNA reads TGTGCCAGCAGCTTGAGTTGGCCGAGGGTCTCCTCACCCCTCCACTTT. This chain uses TRBV5-4 with TRBJ1-6; D not certain. V lost 1 base and J lost 10, with 18 bases in between. Germline assignment: CDR1 SGHNT and CDR2 YYREEE (reference sequence). The length of the CDR3 is 16 residues.

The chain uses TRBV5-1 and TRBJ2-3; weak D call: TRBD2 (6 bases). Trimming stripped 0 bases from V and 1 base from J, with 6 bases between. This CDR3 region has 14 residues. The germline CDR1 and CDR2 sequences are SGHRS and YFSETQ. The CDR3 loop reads CASSLERGTDTQYF. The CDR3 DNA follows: TGCGCCAGCAGCTTGGAGCGGGGCACAGATACGCAGTATTTT.

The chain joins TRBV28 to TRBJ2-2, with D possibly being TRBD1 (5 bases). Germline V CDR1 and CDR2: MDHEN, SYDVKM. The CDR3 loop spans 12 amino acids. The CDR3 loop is CALGLNTGELFF. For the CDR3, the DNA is TGTGCGCTGGGGCTGAACACCGGGGAGCTGTTTTTT.